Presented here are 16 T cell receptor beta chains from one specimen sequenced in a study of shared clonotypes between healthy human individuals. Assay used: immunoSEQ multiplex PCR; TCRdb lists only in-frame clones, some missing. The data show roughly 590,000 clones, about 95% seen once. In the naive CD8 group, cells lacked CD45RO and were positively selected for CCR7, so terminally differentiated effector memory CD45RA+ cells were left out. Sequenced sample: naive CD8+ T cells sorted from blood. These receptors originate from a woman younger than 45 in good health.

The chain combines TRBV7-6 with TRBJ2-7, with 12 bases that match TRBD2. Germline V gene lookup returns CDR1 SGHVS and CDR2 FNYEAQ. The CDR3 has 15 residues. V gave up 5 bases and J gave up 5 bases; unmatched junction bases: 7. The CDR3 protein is CASSISSGRANEQYF. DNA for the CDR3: TGTGCCAGCAGCATATCTAGCGGGAGGGCAAACGAGCAGTACTTC.

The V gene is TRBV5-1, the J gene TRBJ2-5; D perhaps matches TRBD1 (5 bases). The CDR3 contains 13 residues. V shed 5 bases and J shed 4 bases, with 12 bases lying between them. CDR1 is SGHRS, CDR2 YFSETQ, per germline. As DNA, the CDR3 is TGCGCCAGCAGGCCAGAAGGGGTAGAGACCCAGTACTTC. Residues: CASRPEGVETQYF.

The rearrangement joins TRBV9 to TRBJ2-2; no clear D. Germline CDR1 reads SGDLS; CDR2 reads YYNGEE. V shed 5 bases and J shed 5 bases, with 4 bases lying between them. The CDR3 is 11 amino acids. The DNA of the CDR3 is TGTGCCAGCAGTAAGACCGGGGAGCTGTTTTTT. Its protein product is CASSKTGELFF.

As DNA, the CDR3 is TGCGCCAGCAGTGAGAGGTGGGGGCTTTGGAATCAGCCCCAGCATTTT. Translating gives CASSERWGLWNQPQHF. The rearrangement joins TRBV10-1 to TRBJ1-5, with D possibly being TRBD1 (6 bases). Trimming shortened V by 2 bases and J by 4 bases, and 15 bases separated the two germline ends. Germline CDR1 reads WNHNN; CDR2 reads SYGVQD (reference sequence). The CDR3 extends over 16 amino acids.

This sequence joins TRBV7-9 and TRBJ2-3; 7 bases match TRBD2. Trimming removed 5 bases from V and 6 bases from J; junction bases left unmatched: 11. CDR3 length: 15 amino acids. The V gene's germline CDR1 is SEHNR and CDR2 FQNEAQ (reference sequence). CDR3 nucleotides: TGTGCCAGCAGCGCAACCGGGACTACCTCCGATACGCAGTATTTT. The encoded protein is CASSATGTTSDTQYF.

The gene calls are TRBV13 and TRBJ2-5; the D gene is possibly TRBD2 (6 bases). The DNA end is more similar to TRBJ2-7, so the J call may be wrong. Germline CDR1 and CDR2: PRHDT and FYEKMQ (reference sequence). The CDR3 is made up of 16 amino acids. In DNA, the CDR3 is TGTGCCAGCAGCCATAACACGGGACTCGCAGCCTACGAGCAGTACTTC. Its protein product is CASSHNTGLAAYEQYF.

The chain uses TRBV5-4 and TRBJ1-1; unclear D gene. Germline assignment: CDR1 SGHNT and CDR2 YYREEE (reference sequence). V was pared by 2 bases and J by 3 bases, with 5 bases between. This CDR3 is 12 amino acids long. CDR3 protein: CASSLGYTEAFF. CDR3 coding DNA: TGTGCCAGCAGCTTAGGTTACACTGAAGCTTTCTTT. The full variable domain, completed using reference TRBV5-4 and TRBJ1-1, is ETGVTQSPTHLIKTRGQQVTLRCSSQSGHNTVSWYQQALGQGPQFIFQYYREEENGRGNFPPRFSGLQFPNYSSELNVNALELDDSALYLCASSLGYTEAFFGQGTRLTVV.

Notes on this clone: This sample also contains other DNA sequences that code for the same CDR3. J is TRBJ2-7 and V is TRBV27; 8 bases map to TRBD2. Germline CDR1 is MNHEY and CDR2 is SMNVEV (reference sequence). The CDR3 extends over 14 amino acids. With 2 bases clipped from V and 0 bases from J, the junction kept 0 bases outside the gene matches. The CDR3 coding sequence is TGTGCCAGCAGTTTAGGGACTAGCTCCTACGAGCAGTACTTC. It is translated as CASSLGTSSYEQYF.

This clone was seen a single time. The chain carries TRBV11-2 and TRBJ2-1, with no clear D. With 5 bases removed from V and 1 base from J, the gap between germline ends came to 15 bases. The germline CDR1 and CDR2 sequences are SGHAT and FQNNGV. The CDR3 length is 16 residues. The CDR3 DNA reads TGTGCCAGCAGCCTAGGACCTGATTGGTCCTACAATGAGCAGTTCTTC. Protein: CASSLGPDWSYNEQFF.

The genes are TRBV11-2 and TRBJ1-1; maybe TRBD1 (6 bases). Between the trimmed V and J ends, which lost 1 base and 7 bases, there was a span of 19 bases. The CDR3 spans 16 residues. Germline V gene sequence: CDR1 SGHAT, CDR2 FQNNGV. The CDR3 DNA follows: TGTGCCAGCAGCTTAGGAGTGGGGGGACATCCTATTGAAGCTTTCTTT. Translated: CASSLGVGGHPIEAFF. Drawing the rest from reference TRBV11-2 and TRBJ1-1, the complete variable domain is EAGVAQSPRYKIIEKRQSVAFWCNPISGHATLYWYQQILGQGPKLLIQFQNNGVVDDSQLPKDRFSAERLKGVDSTLKIQPAKLEDSAVYLCASSLGVGGHPIEAFFGQGTRLTVV.

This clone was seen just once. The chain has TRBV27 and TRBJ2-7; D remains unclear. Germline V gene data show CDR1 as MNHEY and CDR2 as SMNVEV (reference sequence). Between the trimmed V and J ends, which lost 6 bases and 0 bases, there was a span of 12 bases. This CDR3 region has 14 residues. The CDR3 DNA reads TGTGCCAGCAGGAACGGTGTGCACTCCTACGAGCAGTACTTC. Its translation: CASRNGVHSYEQYF.

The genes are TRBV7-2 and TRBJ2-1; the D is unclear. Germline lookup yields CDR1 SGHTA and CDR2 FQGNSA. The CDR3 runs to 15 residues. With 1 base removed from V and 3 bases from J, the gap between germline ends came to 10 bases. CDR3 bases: TGTGCCAGCAGCTTAGACGAAAGCTACTACAATGAGCAGTTCTTC. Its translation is CASSLDESYYNEQFF.

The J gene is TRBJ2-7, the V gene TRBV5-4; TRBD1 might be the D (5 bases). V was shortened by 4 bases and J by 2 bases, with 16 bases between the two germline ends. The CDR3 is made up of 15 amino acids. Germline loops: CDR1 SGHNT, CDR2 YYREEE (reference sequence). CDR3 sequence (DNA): TGTGCCAGCAGCCCAAACGACAGATCTCCCTACGAGCAGTACTTC. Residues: CASSPNDRSPYEQYF.

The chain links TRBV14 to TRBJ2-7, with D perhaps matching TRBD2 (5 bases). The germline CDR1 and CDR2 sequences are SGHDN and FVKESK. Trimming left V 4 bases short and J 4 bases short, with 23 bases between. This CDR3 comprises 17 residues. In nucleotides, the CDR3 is TGTGCCAGCAGCCGAACGGATGGAGGTATAATGTGGTACGAGCAGTACTTC. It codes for CASSRTDGGIMWYEQYF.

In nucleotides, the CDR3 is TGTGCCAGCAGTCAACTAGCGGTATACAATGAGCAGTTCTTC. Translation: CASSQLAVYNEQFF. This sequence joins TRBV6-6 and TRBJ2-1; 8 nucleotides match TRBD2. This CDR3 has 14 amino acids. V shed 5 bases, J shed 4 bases, and the junction held 4 bases outside the gene matches. Germline V lookup: CDR1 MNHNY, CDR2 SVGAGI (reference sequence).

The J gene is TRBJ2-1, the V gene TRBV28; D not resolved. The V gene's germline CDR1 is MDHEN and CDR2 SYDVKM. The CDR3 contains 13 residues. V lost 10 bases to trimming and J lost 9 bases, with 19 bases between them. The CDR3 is CATTGDTRAEQFF. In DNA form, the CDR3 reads TGTGCCACGACGGGCGATACTCGGGCTGAGCAGTTCTTC.